The present T cell receptor (beta chain) was sequenced within a study of response to subunit inactivated influenza vaccine. Points from the study as a whole: Each seasonal flu vaccination may recruit only limited new T cells, authors suggested.

Regarding this clonotype: What it binds is not known.

Via MiXCR, TCRdb re-called the RT-PCR reads, giving one row per CDR3 protein. In the table there are about 780,000 distinct CDR3 sequences, roughly 18% of which are singletons. The ends lost 3 bases at V and 6 bases at J; junction bases unmatched: 5. Germline V gene lookup returns CDR1 KGHSH and CDR2 LQKENI. The CDR3 totals 15 residues. This sequence was found in a man aged 50 or older who received an inactivated influenza vaccine. The specimen comprised PBMCs from blood, sampled 5 to 6 days after vaccination. V usage is TRBV18 and J usage is TRBJ2-2, with 9 nucleotides matching TRBD1. CDR3 nucleotides: TGTGCCAGCTCACCTGGGACAGGGCGAGCCGGGGAGCTGTTTTTT. Amino acid sequence: CASSPGTGRAGELFF.